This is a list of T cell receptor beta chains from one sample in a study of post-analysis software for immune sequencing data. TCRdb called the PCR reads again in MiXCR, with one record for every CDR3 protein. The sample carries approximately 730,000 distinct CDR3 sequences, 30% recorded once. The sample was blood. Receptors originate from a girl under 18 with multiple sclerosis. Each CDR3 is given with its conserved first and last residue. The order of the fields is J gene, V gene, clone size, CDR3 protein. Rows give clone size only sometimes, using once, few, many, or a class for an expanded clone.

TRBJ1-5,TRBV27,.,CASSSSLDREGNQPQHF
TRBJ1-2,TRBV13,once,CASSLNFYGYTF
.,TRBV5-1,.,CASILAGRLETQYF
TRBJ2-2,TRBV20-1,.,CSARPLNTGELFF
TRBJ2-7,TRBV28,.,CASSFRGSYEQYF
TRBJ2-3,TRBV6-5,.,CASKGGWRASTDTQYF
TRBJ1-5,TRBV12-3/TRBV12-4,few,CASSPDRVRQPQHF
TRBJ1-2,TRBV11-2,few,CASSLERDYGYTF
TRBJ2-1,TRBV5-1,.,CASSPGPAVMNEQFF
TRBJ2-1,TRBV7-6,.,CASSSKFSGSSYNEQFF
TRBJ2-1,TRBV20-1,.,CSASPPTNPYNEQFF
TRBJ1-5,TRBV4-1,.,CASSQGDSYQPQHF
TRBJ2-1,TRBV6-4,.,CASSEQGNNEQFF
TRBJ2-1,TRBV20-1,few,CSARRGLAGDYNEQFF
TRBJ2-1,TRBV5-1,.,CASSPRLGSEQFF
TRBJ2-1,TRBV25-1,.,CASSDKIRENYYNEQFF
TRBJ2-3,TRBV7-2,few,CASAPGQGTDTQYF
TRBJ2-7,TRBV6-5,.,CASSYSGLAGSHAYEQYF
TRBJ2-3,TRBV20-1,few,CSAPPGGRVTDTQYF
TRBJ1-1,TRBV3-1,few,CASSRSRGENTEAFF
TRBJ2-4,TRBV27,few,CASSLLSGSSRTKNIQYF
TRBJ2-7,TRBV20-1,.,CSVQHRVGYEQYF
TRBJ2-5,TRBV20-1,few,CSASSSQETQYF
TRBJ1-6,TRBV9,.,CASSAGGTGLYSPLHF
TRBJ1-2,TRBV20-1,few,CSARGQGNYGYTF
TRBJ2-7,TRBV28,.,CASSTGTSGSRYEQYF
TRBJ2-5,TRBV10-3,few,CAISRGLGQGQETQYF
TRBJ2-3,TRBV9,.,CASSATTALTDTQYF
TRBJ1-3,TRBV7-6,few,CASSLDRSSGNTIYF
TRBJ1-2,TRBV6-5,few,CASGQGATAGYTF
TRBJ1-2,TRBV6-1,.,CASRSHRGGDYGYTF
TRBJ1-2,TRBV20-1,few,CSAGSRDSSNYGYTF